Shown below are 30 T cell receptor beta chains from a single sample sequenced in a study of blood T cells in healthy people across ages. Through a sample-barcoded 5' primer and a J-beta primer mix, a second PCR was run for roughly 6 to 12 cycles. TCRdb itself ran the 5' RACE reads through MiXCR, one entry per CDR3 protein. The sample contains 650,000 to 700,000 distinct CDR3 sequences, 45% to 60% of which appear only once. Sequencing used blood. These receptors all stem from a woman aged 80 or over in good health.

This clonotype was seen repeatedly, ten times or more. The V gene is TRBV7-3, the J gene TRBJ2-1; the D gene is possibly TRBD2 (6 bases). Germline CDR1 and CDR2: SGHTA and FQGTGA. The ends were cut back, 5 bases at V and 0 bases at J, with 20 bases in the middle. This CDR3 has 18 residues. CDR3 in amino acids: CASSPNPPGLSSYNEQFF. CDR3 DNA: TGTGCCAGCAGCCCCAACCCCCCGGGACTTAGCTCCTACAATGAGCAGTTCTTC.

The chain employs TRBV29-1 and TRBJ2-5, with a possible D match to TRBD1 (5 bases). The CDR3 sequence is 12 residues long. The V and J ends lost 2 bases and 3 bases respectively, with 7 bases between them. Germline V lookup: CDR1 SQVTM, CDR2 ANQGSEA. Here the CDR3 DNA reads TGCAGCGTTGAATCCAGGGAAGAGACCCAGTACTTC. Translating gives CSVESREETQYF.

Comments on this clonotype: The limits of the CDR3 on the DNA are not certain, so only TCRdb's listed CDR3 is given. The rearrangement joins TRBV18 to TRBJ1-2; no DNA check was done on the table's D call, TRBD1. With termini counted, the CDR3 has 15 amino acids. Per germline, CDR1 KGHSH and CDR2 LQKENI. CDR3 protein: CVSSPIKDTNYGCTF.

The gene calls are TRBV20-1 and TRBJ1-4; no clear D gene. V was trimmed by 0 bases and J by 8 bases, leaving 16 bases between them. Germline CDR1 is DFQATT and CDR2 is SNEGSKA (reference sequence). The CDR3 totals 15 residues. The CDR3 loop reads CSARDKYEVAEKLFF. CDR3 sequence (DNA): TGCAGTGCTAGAGATAAGTATGAAGTGGCAGAAAAACTGTTTTTT.

This clonotype was detected only once. The rearrangement links TRBV11-2 to TRBJ2-1; a possible D gene is TRBD1 (6 bases). Germline V lookup: CDR1 SGHAT, CDR2 FQNNGV. Between the trimmed V and J ends, which lost 1 base and 3 bases, there was a span of 10 bases. There are 15 residues in the CDR3. This CDR3 reads CASSLGTEDYNEQFF. The CDR3 DNA follows: TGTGCCAGCAGCTTAGGGACAGAAGACTACAATGAGCAGTTCTTC.

The V call is TRBV20-1, the J call TRBJ1-3; TRBD1 might be the D (6 bases). V was shortened by 0 bases and J by 0 bases, with 15 bases between the two germline ends. CDR1 and CDR2 (germline): DFQATT, SNEGSKA (reference sequence). The CDR3 totals 17 residues. CDR3 sequence: CSARDRRDKSSGNTIYF. The CDR3 coding sequence is TGCAGTGCTAGAGATCGTCGGGACAAGAGCTCTGGAAACACCATATATTTT.

Worth noting for this clonotype: A much larger clonotype is one base distant, so this may be a read error. The chain recombines TRBV3-1 with TRBJ1-2; D remains unclear. The germline CDR1 and CDR2 sequences are LGHDT and YNNKEL (reference sequence). The CDR3 totals 11 residues. The CDR3 bases are TGTACCAGCAGCCACCTGGATGGCTACACCTTC. This encodes CTSSHLDGYTF.

The chain links TRBV20-1 to TRBJ2-5; 13 positions agree with TRBD2. Matching the DNA end better, TRBJ2-7 makes the J call doubtful. Germline V lookup: CDR1 DFQATT, CDR2 SNEGSKA (reference sequence). There are 14 residues in the CDR3. CDR3 loop: CSARGTSGISEQYF. CDR3 DNA: TGCAGTGCTAGGGGGACTAGCGGGATATCCGAGCAGTACTTC.

This chain connects TRBV4-2 to TRBJ2-7; 10 nucleotides line up with TRBD1. The germline CDR1 and CDR2 sequences are LGHNA and YNFKEQ. This CDR3 region has 15 residues. After removal of 1 base from V and 10 bases from J, the junction contained 10 bases not matched to a gene. In DNA, the CDR3 is TGTGCCAGCAGCCAAGCCCCCGGGACAGGGGAGGGCCAGTACTTC. Translating gives CASSQAPGTGEGQYF.

The V call is TRBV24-1, the J call TRBJ2-3; 7 bases are a match to TRBD2. CDR1 is KGHDR, CDR2 SFDVKD, per germline. The CDR3 runs to 15 residues. The junction had 5 bases not matched to a gene; V was cut back by 4 bases and J by 2 bases. The CDR3 protein is CATSEGAGYTDTQYF. CDR3 nucleotide sequence: TGTGCCACCAGTGAAGGAGCGGGATACACAGATACGCAGTATTTT.

Concerning this clonotype itself: A read error may explain this, as a much larger clone is one base away. The rearrangement links TRBV18 to TRBJ2-1; 8 positions match TRBD1. The CDR3 spans 14 residues. Germline CDR1 KGHSH, CDR2 LQKENI. Trimming at V came to 6 bases and at J to 9 bases, leaving 10 bases not matched to a gene. The CDR3 loop is CASSTRTGSGEQFF. CDR3 in DNA: TGTGCCAGCTCCACTAGGACAGGGAGCGGTGAGCAGTTCTTC. The full variable domain, in which reference TRBV18 and TRBJ2-1 provide the parts outside the CDR3, is NAGVMQNPRHLVRRRGQEARLRCSPMKGHSHVYWYRQLPEEGLKFMVYLQKENIIDESGMPKERFSAEFPKEGPSILRIQQVVRGDSAAYFCASSTRTGSGEQFFGPGTRLTVL.

The gene calls are TRBV29-1 and TRBJ2-1, with TRBD2 as a possible D gene (6 bases). V was clipped by 3 bases and J by 6 bases, with 15 bases between them. The germline gives CDR1 SQVTM, CDR2 ANQGSEA. The CDR3 spans 14 residues. The CDR3 loop is CSVDHGGGPNEQFF. CDR3 coding DNA: TGCAGCGTTGACCACGGGGGAGGTCCCAATGAGCAGTTCTTC.

The rearrangement links TRBV7-9 to TRBJ2-1, with D perhaps TRBD2 (6 bases). Germline lookup yields CDR1 SEHNR and CDR2 FQNEAQ (reference sequence). The V end lost 8 bases, the J end lost 4 bases, and 18 bases lay between the germline ends. This CDR3 region has 15 residues. CDR3 DNA sequence: TGTGCCAGCCACACAACGGGACTCAGGTACAATGAGCAGTTCTTC. It translates to CASHTTGLRYNEQFF.

There are a few counts of this clonotype. A much bigger clone sits one base away, suggesting this may be a read error. The chain combines TRBV6-6 with TRBJ1-5; D is ambiguous. CDR1 MNHNY and CDR2 SVGAGI come from the germline V gene (reference sequence). This CDR3 has 14 amino acids. V was shortened by 5 bases and J by 0 bases, with 8 bases between the two germline ends. The CDR3 protein is CASSVSSSNQPQHF. In DNA, the CDR3 is TGTGCCAGCAGTGTATCCAGTAGCAATCAGCCCCAGCATTTT.

In its sample, this clonotype was seen once. The J gene is TRBJ1-2, the V gene TRBV20-1; no clear D. Per the germline V gene, CDR1 is DFQATT and CDR2 is SNEGSKA (reference sequence). The ends were cut back, 4 bases at V and 8 bases at J, with 17 bases in the middle. The CDR3 runs to 13 residues. The CDR3 coding sequence is TGCAGTGCTATGCCCCCGCAGTTCGAAGGCTACACCTTC. It codes for CSAMPPQFEGYTF.

This clonotype was picked up a small number of times. At one boundary the junction diverges from the germline segment, which might be a read error. The chain has TRBV15 and TRBJ2-1, with a possible D match to TRBD2 (5 bases). Germline V CDR1 and CDR2: LNHNV, YYDKDF (reference sequence). This CDR3 comprises 13 residues. The CDR3 nucleotides are TGTACCACCAGCAGAGATGAGGGTTTTGAGCAGTTCTTC. Translation gives CTTSRDEGFEQFF. Together with reference TRBV15 and TRBJ2-1, the CDR3 gives the full variable domain: DAMVIQNPRYQVTQFGKPVTLSCSQTLNHNVMYWYQQKSSQAPKLLFHYYDKDFNNEADTPDNFQSRRPNTSFCFLDIRSPGLGDTAMYLCTTSRDEGFEQFFGPGTRLTVL.

This clonotype was seen a few times. The chain recombines TRBV30 with TRBJ2-7, with D hard to call. Germline CDR1 GTSNPN, CDR2 SVGIG (reference sequence). V lost 1 base, J lost 6 bases, and 13 bases lay in between. The CDR3 spans 13 residues. DNA for the CDR3: TGTGCCTGGAGTGGCTGGAGTTCTGGCGAGCAGTACTTC. Translation: CAWSGWSSGEQYF.

Comment on this clonotype: A much larger clone differs by one base, so this may be a read error. V usage is TRBV5-1 and J usage is TRBJ2-1; tentative D call: TRBD1 (6 bases). The J call may be faulty, since TRBJ2-7 better matches the DNA end. CDR1 is SGHRS, CDR2 YFSETQ, per germline. The CDR3 totals 18 residues. The DNA for the CDR3 is TGCGCCAGCAGCTCTAGGACAGACACCCTAGCTCTCTACAATGAGCAGTACTTC. As protein: CASSSRTDTLALYNEQYF.

This chain connects TRBV20-1 to TRBJ1-6; D call uncertain. Trimming took 0 bases from V and 10 from J, leaving 13 bases between them. CDR1 is DFQATT and CDR2 is SNEGSKA in the germline V gene (reference sequence). The CDR3 runs to 14 residues. This chain's CDR3 is CSAREATRRSPLHF. The CDR3, as DNA: TGCAGTGCTAGAGAGGCCACGAGGCGGTCACCCCTCCACTTT.

This clonotype appeared many times. This chain connects TRBV7-3 to TRBJ1-2, with D possibly being TRBD1 (5 bases). The germline V gene has CDR1 SGHTA and CDR2 FQGTGA. The CDR3 spans 12 residues. Trimming removed 5 bases from V and 7 bases from J, with 11 bases in between. CDR3 in amino acids: CASSVGTSGYTF. CDR3 nucleotides: TGTGCCAGCAGCGTCGGGACTTCTGGCTACACCTTC.

This clonotype appeared many times. This chain uses TRBV6-5 with TRBJ2-3, with 8 bases lining up with TRBD2. J lost 2 bases, V lost 6 bases, and 10 bases had no gene match. The CDR3 sequence is 16 residues long. Germline-derived CDR1 and CDR2 are MNHEY and SVGAGI. CDR3 sequence (DNA): TGTGCCAGCAGATCCTCACTAGCGGTTTACACAGATACGCAGTATTTT. It translates to CASRSSLAVYTDTQYF.

This clonotype was picked up many times. This chain joins TRBV12-3 or TRBV12-4 and TRBJ1-1; maybe TRBD1 (5 bases). The CDR3 consists of 13 residues. V gave up 7 bases and J gave up 1 base, with 10 bases separating them. CDR3 amino acids: CASTLTENTEAFF. The CDR3 nucleotides read TGTGCCAGCACCCTGACAGAGAACACTGAAGCTTTCTTT.

The V gene is TRBV9, the J gene TRBJ1-3; D gene uncertain. Trimming cost V 0 bases and J 0 bases, with 13 bases left between them. The CDR3 has 17 amino acids. Germline CDR1 SGDLS, CDR2 YYNGEE. The CDR3 region is CASSVDVNSRSGNTIYF. The CDR3 bases are TGTGCCAGCAGCGTAGACGTAAACTCGCGCTCTGGAAACACCATATATTTT.

CDR3 in DNA: TGCGCCAGCACGCTGGCGGGACTAGCGAACAATGAGCAGTTCTTC. It yields the protein CASTLAGLANNEQFF. The genes are TRBV5-1 and TRBJ2-1, with 10 bases matching TRBD2. J gave up 5 bases and V 6 bases, and 8 bases lay outside the gene matches. Germline values: CDR1 SGHRS, CDR2 YFSETQ. The CDR3 is 15 amino acids.

The chain joins TRBV19 to TRBJ2-1, with 15 bases aligning to TRBD2. The CDR3 spans 15 residues. J was trimmed by 8 bases and V by 7 bases; bases with no gene match: 6. In germline, CDR1 is LNHDA, CDR2 SQIVND (reference sequence). CDR3 DNA: TGTGCCAGTACTCCGGGACTAGCGGGGGGATATGAGCAGTTCTTC. This encodes CASTPGLAGGYEQFF.

The V call is TRBV12-3 or TRBV12-4, the J call TRBJ2-5; no clear D. The CDR3 is 11 amino acids. Between the trimmed V and J ends, which lost 3 bases and 5 bases, there was a span of 4 bases. CDR3 amino acids: CASSFFETQYF. For the CDR3, the DNA is TGTGCCAGCAGTTTTTTCGAGACCCAGTACTTC.

In the case of this clonotype: A much larger clone lies a single base off, so this may be a read error. This sequence joins TRBV6-1 and TRBJ2-5, with TRBD2 identical over 7 bases. The germline V gene encodes CDR1 MNHNS and CDR2 SASEGT. The CDR3 length is 14 residues. Trimming at V came to 2 bases and at J to 9 bases, leaving 9 bases not matched to a gene. The CDR3 bases are TGTGCCAGCAGTGAACAATGGCTTCGGGAGGCCCAGTACTTC. Amino acids: CASSEQWLREAQYF.

The rearrangement joins TRBV30 to TRBJ1-1; D is ambiguous. V lost 8 bases and J 0 bases, leaving 7 bases between the germline ends. The V gene's germline CDR1 is GTSNPN and CDR2 SVGIG (reference sequence). The CDR3 runs 11 residues. CDR3 nucleotides: TGTGCCGGCGGGGTGAACACTGAAGCTTTCTTT. It encodes CAGGVNTEAFF.

The CDR3 region is CASSWGQAAQETQYF. The CDR3 DNA reads as TGCGCCAGCAGCTGGGGACAGGCCGCTCAAGAGACCCAGTACTTC. V usage is TRBV5-1 and J usage is TRBJ2-5, with TRBD1 identical over 8 bases. The CDR3 has 15 residues. The trim removed 3 bases at V and 2 bases at J, leaving 6 bases unmatched. Germline CDR1 is SGHRS and CDR2 is YFSETQ.

The gene calls are TRBV29-1 and TRBJ2-4; D is perhaps TRBD1 (6 bases). This CDR3 is 14 amino acids long. Germline V gene lookup returns CDR1 SQVTM and CDR2 ANQGSEA. Trimming pared 6 bases from V and 2 bases from J, leaving 14 bases between. The CDR3 spells CSVLTGYPKNIQYF. The DNA for the CDR3 is TGCAGCGTCCTGACAGGATATCCCAAAAACATTCAGTACTTC. The full variable domain, rest sourced from reference TRBV29-1 and TRBJ2-4, is SAVISQKPSRDICQRGTSLTIQCQVDSQVTMMFWYRQQPGQSLTLIATANQGSEATYESGFVIDKFPISRPNLTFSTLTVSNMSPEDSSIYLCSVLTGYPKNIQYFGAGTRLSVL.